The 25 T cell receptor beta chains below all came from one sample that was sequenced in a study of blood T cell repertoires in COVID-19. Sequenced by immunoSEQ multiplex PCR; TCRdb stores in-frame clones only, minus some. The sample holds tens of thousands of clones; approximately 84% are singletons and the top ten take approximately 15%. The sample comprised peripheral blood. The source of these receptors is a man between 45 and 60 years old with active or convalescent COVID-19.

V gene TRBV14 combines with J gene TRBJ2-5; TRBD1 matches 9 bases. The germline gives CDR1 SGHDN, CDR2 FVKESK. Unmatched junction bases numbered 10, after V lost 3 bases and J lost 5 bases. CDR3 length: 16 amino acids. CDR3 nucleotide sequence: TGTGCCAGCAGCCATGGCTTGGGACAGGGCGACGAGACCCAGTACTTC. Protein sequence: CASSHGLGQGDETQYF.

The count of this clone is one. Other DNA sequences from this sample encode an identical CDR3 as well. The chain has TRBV5-1 and TRBJ2-5; 11 bases match TRBD1. The J segment lost 0 bases and the V segment lost 4 bases, leaving 5 bases of the junction unmatched. Germline values: CDR1 SGHRS, CDR2 YFSETQ. The CDR3 has 16 amino acids. DNA of the CDR3: TGCGCCAGCAGCCCTGGGACAGGGGGGTACCAAGAGACCCAGTACTTC. Amino acid sequence: CASSPGTGGYQETQYF.

This chain links TRBV9 with TRBJ1-4; D remains ambiguous. CDR1 is SGDLS and CDR2 is YYNGEE in the germline V gene. The CDR3 covers 14 residues. Trimming shortened V by 0 bases and J by 5 bases, and 8 bases separated the two germline ends. CDR3 sequence (DNA): TGTGCCAGCAGCGTAGGCAGGTGGAATGAAAAACTGTTTTTT. Translating it yields CASSVGRWNEKLFF. The full variable domain, its missing parts supplied by reference TRBV9 and TRBJ1-4, is DSGVTQTPKHLITATGQRVTLRCSPRSGDLSVYWYQQSLDQGLQFLIQYYNGEERAKGNILERFSAQQFPDLHSELNLSSLELGDSALYFCASSVGRWNEKLFFGSGTQLSVL.

The chain recombines TRBV11-2 with TRBJ1-2; D might be TRBD1 (6 bases). Trimming stripped 4 bases from V and 5 bases from J, with 14 bases between. The CDR3 extends over 14 amino acids. Germline CDR1 SGHAT, CDR2 FQNNGV. The chain's CDR3 is CASSSSGGGYGYTF. DNA of the CDR3: TGTGCCAGCAGCTCTTCGGGGGGCGGGTATGGCTACACCTTC.

V and J are TRBV11-3 and TRBJ2-5, with 13 bases aligning to TRBD2. V was pared by 8 bases and J by 5 bases, with 11 bases of the junction left unmatched. The CDR3 extends over 16 amino acids. The germline CDR1 and CDR2 sequences are SGHNT and YENEEA. CDR3 DNA: TGTGCCAGCGCAGCCGGGACTAGCGGGGAGGGGGAGACCCAGTACTTC. As protein: CASAAGTSGEGETQYF. The full variable domain, rest sourced from reference TRBV11-3 and TRBJ2-5, is EAGVVQSPRYKIIEKKQPVAFWCNPISGHNTLYWYLQNLGQGPELLIRYENEEAVDDSQLPKDRFSAERLKGVDSTLKIQPAELGDSAVYLCASAAGTSGEGETQYFGPGTRLLVL.

As DNA, the CDR3 is TGTGCCTGGGGCACTAGCGGGGGATCCGAGCAGTACTTC. This encodes CAWGTSGGSEQYF. J is TRBJ2-7 and V is TRBV30; 11 bases match TRBD2. CDR3 length: 13 residues. CDR1 and CDR2 (germline): GTSNPN, SVGIG (reference sequence). J lost 6 bases, V lost 5 bases, and 6 bases had no gene match.

The chain joins TRBV20-1 to TRBJ1-1; D not resolved. The V and J ends lost 5 bases and 3 bases respectively, with 7 bases between them. Germline V lookup: CDR1 DFQATT, CDR2 SNEGSKA (reference sequence). The CDR3 loop spans 11 amino acids. CDR3 sequence: CSAFRYTEAFF. For the CDR3, the DNA is TGCAGTGCTTTTAGATACACTGAAGCTTTCTTT.

The chain joins TRBV7-3 to TRBJ2-2, with D maybe TRBD2 (5 bases). The V end was cut by 0 bases, the J end by 0 bases, with 11 bases between. CDR1 SGHTA and CDR2 FQGTGA come from the germline V gene. The CDR3 runs to 17 residues. The CDR3 sequence: CASSLTGAGTNTGELFF. The CDR3 DNA follows: TGTGCCAGCAGCTTAACAGGCGCGGGTACGAACACCGGGGAGCTGTTTTTT.

The chain recombines TRBV11-2 with TRBJ2-7, with D perhaps TRBD1 (6 bases). CDR1 is SGHAT and CDR2 is FQNNGV in the germline V gene. CDR3 length equals 14 residues. V was shortened by 5 bases and J by 3 bases, with 14 bases between the two germline ends. The CDR3 DNA reads TGTGCCAGCAGCCCGTCAACAGGGTACTACGAGCAGTACTTC. As protein: CASSPSTGYYEQYF.

The chain is built from TRBV13 and TRBJ2-5, with 13 bases fitting TRBD2. With V trimmed by 5 bases and J by 2 bases, 5 bases remained unmatched. Germline CDR1 is PRHDT and CDR2 is FYEKMQ (reference sequence). The CDR3 consists of 16 residues. The CDR3 is CASSPRGLAGQETQYF. In nucleotides, the CDR3 is TGTGCCAGCAGCCCTAGGGGACTAGCGGGACAAGAGACCCAGTACTTC.

This chain links TRBV27 with TRBJ1-5; D may be TRBD1 (5 bases). Per the germline V gene, CDR1 is MNHEY and CDR2 is SMNVEV (reference sequence). The CDR3 sequence is 12 residues long. V lost 2 bases to trimming and J lost 7 bases, with 6 bases between them. CDR3 DNA sequence: TGTGCCAGCAGTTTAAGGGGACAGCCCCAGCATTTT. Its protein is CASSLRGQPQHF.

The rearrangement joins TRBV4-1 to TRBJ2-7; D possibly corresponds to TRBD1 (6 bases). The ends were cut back, 2 bases at V and 2 bases at J, with 10 bases in the middle. The CDR3 extends over 14 amino acids. The germline gives CDR1 MGHRA, CDR2 YSYEKL. CDR3 nucleotide sequence: TGCGCCAGCAGCCAAAGGACAGTAGCCTACGAGCAGTACTTC. Protein sequence: CASSQRTVAYEQYF.

This sequence joins TRBV9 and TRBJ1-2; 10 bases match TRBD1. This CDR3 spans 16 amino acids. Trimming took 0 bases from V and 2 from J; bases not matched to a gene: 4. Germline V gene data show CDR1 as SGDLS and CDR2 as YYNGEE. The CDR3 nucleotides read TGTGCCAGCAGCGTAGCGGTGACAGGGGGCAACTATGGCTACACCTTC. It yields the protein CASSVAVTGGNYGYTF.

In its sample, this clone was seen once. The J gene is TRBJ2-7, the V gene TRBV9; 7 bases match TRBD1. This CDR3 region has 14 residues. Germline V gives CDR1 SGDLS, CDR2 YYNGEE. J was trimmed by 2 bases and V by 4 bases; bases with no gene match: 6. This chain's CDR3 is CASSPGQATYEQYF. DNA of the CDR3: TGTGCCAGCAGCCCCGGACAGGCCACCTACGAGCAGTACTTC.

The count of this clone is one. The V and J genes are TRBV3-1 (or the pseudogene TRBV3-2) and TRBJ2-7; TRBD1 matches at 9 bases. Germline V gene data show CDR1 as LGHDT and CDR2 as YNNKEL (reference sequence). J gave up 4 bases and V 6 bases, and 7 bases lay outside the gene matches. This CDR3 has 14 residues. In DNA form, the CDR3 reads TGTGCCAGCAGATCTACAGGGGGCGCATACGAGCAGTACTTC. Amino acid sequence: CASRSTGGAYEQYF.

The V and J genes are TRBV18 and TRBJ2-3, with 8 bases lining up with TRBD2. Germline V lookup: CDR1 KGHSH, CDR2 LQKENI. The CDR3 totals 16 residues. V was pared by 1 base and J by 4 bases, with 7 bases of the junction left unmatched. The CDR3 here is CASSPRPAGAADTQYF. The DNA of the CDR3 is TGTGCCAGCTCACCACGACCAGCGGGGGCGGCAGATACGCAGTATTTT.

The chain employs TRBV7-9 and TRBJ2-3; 10 bases map to TRBD1. CDR3 length: 18 amino acids. The germline CDR1 and CDR2 sequences are SEHNR and FQNEAQ (reference sequence). Trimming took 3 bases from V and 0 from J; bases not matched to a gene: 9. The CDR3 DNA follows: TGTGCCAGCAGCTTTCCGGGACAGGGGTCCGCTAGCACAGATACGCAGTATTTT. Translation: CASSFPGQGSASTDTQYF. The whole variable domain, remainder taken from reference TRBV7-9 and TRBJ2-3, is DTGVSQNPRHKITKRGQNVTFRCDPISEHNRLYWYRQTLGQGPEFLTYFQNEAQLEKSRLLSDRFSAERPKGSFSTLEIQRTEQGDSAMYLCASSFPGQGSASTDTQYFGPGTRLTVL.

This clone was seen only once. CDR3 coding DNA: TGTGCCAGCAGCCCCCAGGGGTTATTGGAAAAACTGTTTTTT. Protein sequence: CASSPQGLLEKLFF. V and J are TRBV7-9 and TRBJ1-4, with D perhaps TRBD1 (6 bases). Germline assignment: CDR1 SEHNR and CDR2 FQNEAQ (reference sequence). CDR3 length equals 14 residues. Trimming removed 5 bases at V and 8 bases at J, with 15 bases between.

The V call is TRBV13, the J call TRBJ1-2; TRBD1 matches 7 bases. Germline V gene sequence: CDR1 PRHDT, CDR2 FYEKMQ (reference sequence). Losses at the gene ends were 6 bases for V and 6 bases for J; bases not matched to a gene: 7. The CDR3 totals 13 residues. CDR3 sequence reads: CASSITGVNGYTF. CDR3 nucleotide sequence: TGTGCCAGCAGTATTACAGGGGTCAATGGCTACACCTTC.

The rearrangement joins TRBV7-2 to TRBJ2-2, with D tentatively TRBD2 (6 bases). The V and J ends lost 4 bases and 3 bases respectively, with 12 bases between them. The CDR3 is made up of 15 amino acids. CDR1 is SGHTA, CDR2 FQGNSA, per germline. In DNA form, the CDR3 reads TGTGCCAGCAGCTCCGGGACTTCCCACACCGGGGAGCTGTTTTTT. It is translated as CASSSGTSHTGELFF.

The chain carries TRBV12-2 and TRBJ1-5; no DNA check was done on the table's D call, TRBD1. TRBV12-2 is tagged as a pseudogene. There are 18 residues in the CDR3. This CDR3 is CASRFTKGSGTGDQPQHF. CDR3 in DNA: TGTGCAAGTCGCTTTACAAAAGGGTCGGGGACAGGGGATCAGCCCCAGCATTTT.

The chain joins TRBV27 to TRBJ1-4; tentative D call: TRBD1 (5 bases). V was pared by 5 bases and J by 7 bases, with 17 bases between. CDR1 and CDR2 (germline): MNHEY, SMNVEV (reference sequence). This CDR3 has 15 residues. As DNA, the CDR3 is TGTGCCAGCAGTAGACAGAATCGCCCCCTTGAAAAACTGTTTTTT. This gives the protein CASSRQNRPLEKLFF.

This clone was seen only a few times. The chain joins TRBV18 to TRBJ1-2; 7 bases fit TRBD1. V was clipped by 0 bases and J by 6 bases; unmatched bases: 1. Germline CDR1 KGHSH, CDR2 LQKENI. This CDR3 comprises 13 residues. CDR3 loop: CASSPPTGNGYTF. CDR3 bases: TGTGCCAGCTCACCACCGACAGGGAATGGCTACACCTTC.

The chain has TRBV27 and TRBJ2-7; TRBD1 agrees at 7 bases. Trimming removed 5 bases from V and 4 bases from J; junction bases left unmatched: 14. CDR1 and CDR2 from the germline V gene are MNHEY and SMNVEV (reference sequence). CDR3 size: 16 residues. CDR3 DNA: TGTGCCAGCAGTCCAACGCCCTGGACAGGAGATTACGAGCAGTACTTC. Its translation is CASSPTPWTGDYEQYF.

J is TRBJ2-3 and V is TRBV12-5; 9 bases match TRBD1. The ends lost 5 bases at V and 4 bases at J; junction bases unmatched: 7. Germline V CDR1 and CDR2: LGHNT, FRNRAP. This CDR3 has 15 amino acids. CDR3 sequence: CASGPQGAGADTQYF. Written as DNA, the CDR3 is TGTGCTAGTGGTCCACAGGGGGCAGGGGCAGATACGCAGTATTTT.